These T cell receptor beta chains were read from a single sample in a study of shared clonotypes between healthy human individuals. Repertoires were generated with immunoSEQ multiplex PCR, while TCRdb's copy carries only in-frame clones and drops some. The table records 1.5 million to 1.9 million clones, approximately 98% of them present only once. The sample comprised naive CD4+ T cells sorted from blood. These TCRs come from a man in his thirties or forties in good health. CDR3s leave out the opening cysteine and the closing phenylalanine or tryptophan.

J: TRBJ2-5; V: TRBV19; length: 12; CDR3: ASRRGTAQETQY
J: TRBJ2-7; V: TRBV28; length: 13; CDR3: ASRPSGTRDYEQY
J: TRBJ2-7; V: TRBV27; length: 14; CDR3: ASSAAPGQGLSEQY
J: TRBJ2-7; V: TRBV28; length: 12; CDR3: ASSLPDRVDEQY
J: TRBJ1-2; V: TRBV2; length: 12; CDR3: ASSYGQGTYGYT
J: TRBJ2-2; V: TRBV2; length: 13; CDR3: ASNSLAGSTGELF
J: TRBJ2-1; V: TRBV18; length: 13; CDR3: ASSLLAGAGNEQF
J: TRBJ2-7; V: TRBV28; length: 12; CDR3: ASSFGDSLYEQY
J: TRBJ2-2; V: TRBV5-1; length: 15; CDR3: ASSLGRSGRNTGELF
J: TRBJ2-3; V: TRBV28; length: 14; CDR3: ASSSPPGEGTDTQY
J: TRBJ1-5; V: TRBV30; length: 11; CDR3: AWSSWRGKPQH
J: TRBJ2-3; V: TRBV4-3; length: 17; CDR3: ASSQDYSIAGGPKDTQY
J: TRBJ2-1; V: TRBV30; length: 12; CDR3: AWDTRGSGHEQF
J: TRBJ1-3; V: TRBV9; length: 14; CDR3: ASSIHTGPSGNTIY
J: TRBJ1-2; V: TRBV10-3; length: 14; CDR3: AISESRGPLNYGYT
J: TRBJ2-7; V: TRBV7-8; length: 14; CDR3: ASGRTSGRGVYEQY
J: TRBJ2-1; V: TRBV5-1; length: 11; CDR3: ASSLDQRGEQF
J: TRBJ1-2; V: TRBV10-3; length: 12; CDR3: AISDEGLIYGYT
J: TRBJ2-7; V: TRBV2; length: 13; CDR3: ASSSRGRGSYEQY
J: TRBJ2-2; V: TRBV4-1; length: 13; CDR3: ASSQLGLRGGELF
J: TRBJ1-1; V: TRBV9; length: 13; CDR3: ASSPLLGRDTEAF
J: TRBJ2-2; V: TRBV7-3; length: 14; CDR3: ASSLTSGRNTGELF
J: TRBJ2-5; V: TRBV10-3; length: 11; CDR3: AIRGRETETQY
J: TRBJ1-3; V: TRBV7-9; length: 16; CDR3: ASIKSPPTGQLGNTIY
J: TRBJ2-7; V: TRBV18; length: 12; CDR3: ASSPTRENYEQY
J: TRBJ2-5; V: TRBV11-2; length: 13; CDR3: ASSLETSTKETQY
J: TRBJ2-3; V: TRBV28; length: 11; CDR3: ASIRESTDTQY
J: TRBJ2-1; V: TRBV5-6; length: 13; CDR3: ASSLVRIAYNEQF
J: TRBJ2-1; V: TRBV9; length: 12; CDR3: ASAAKMSYNEQF
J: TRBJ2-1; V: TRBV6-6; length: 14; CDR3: ASSYQQGASYNEQF
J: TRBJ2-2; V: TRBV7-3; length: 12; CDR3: ASSLIQENGELF
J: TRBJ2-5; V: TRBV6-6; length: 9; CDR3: ASKGGETQY
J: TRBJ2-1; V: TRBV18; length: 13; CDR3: ASSGDVRIYNEQF
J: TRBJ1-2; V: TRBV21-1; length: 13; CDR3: ASSGTGVFGYGYT
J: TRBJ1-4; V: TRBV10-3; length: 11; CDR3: AISEKGGEKLF
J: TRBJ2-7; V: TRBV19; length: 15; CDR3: ASSTWTGANPAYEQY
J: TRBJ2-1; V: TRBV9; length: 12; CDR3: ASSPLAGHNEQF
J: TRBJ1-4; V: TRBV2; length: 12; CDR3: ASRLLTDNEKLF
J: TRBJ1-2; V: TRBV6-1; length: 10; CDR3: AGTGGSYGYT
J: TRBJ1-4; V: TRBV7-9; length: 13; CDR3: ASSAGAATNEKLF
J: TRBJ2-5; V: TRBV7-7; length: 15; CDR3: ASSKRTSGSYVETQY
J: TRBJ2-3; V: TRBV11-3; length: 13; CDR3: ASSLSRQNTDTQY
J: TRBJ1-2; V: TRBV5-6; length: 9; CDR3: ASSTLGGYT
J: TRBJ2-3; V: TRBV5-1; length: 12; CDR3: ASSFSGSRDTQY
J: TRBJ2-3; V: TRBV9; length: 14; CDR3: ASSVATAPSTDTQY
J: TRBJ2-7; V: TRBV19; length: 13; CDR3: ASSIRGTSGYEQY
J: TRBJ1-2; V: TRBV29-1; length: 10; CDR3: SVQRATGGYT
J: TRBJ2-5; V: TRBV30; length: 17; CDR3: AWSYIVRDGGPYQETQY
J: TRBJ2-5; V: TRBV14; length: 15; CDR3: ASSKGILGTGQETQY